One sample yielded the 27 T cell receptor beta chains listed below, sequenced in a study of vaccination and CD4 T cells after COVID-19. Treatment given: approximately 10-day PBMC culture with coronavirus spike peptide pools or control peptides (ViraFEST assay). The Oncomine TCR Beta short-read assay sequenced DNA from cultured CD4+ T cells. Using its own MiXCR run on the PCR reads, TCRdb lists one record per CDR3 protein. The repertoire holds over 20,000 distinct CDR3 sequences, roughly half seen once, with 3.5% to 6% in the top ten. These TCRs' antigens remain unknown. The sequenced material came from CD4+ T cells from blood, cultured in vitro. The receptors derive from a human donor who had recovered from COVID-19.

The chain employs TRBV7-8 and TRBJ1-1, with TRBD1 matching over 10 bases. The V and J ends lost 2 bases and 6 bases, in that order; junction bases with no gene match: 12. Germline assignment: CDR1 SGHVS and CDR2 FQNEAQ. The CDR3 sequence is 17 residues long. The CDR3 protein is CASSLYRDRGRFAEAFF. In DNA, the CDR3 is TGTGCCAGCAGCTTATATAGGGACAGGGGTCGGTTCGCTGAAGCTTTCTTT. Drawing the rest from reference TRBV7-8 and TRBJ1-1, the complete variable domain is GAGVSQSPRYKVAKRGQDVALRCDPISGHVSLFWYQQALGQGPEFLTYFQNEAQLDKSGLPSDRFFAERPEGSVSTLKIQRTQQEDSAVYLCASSLYRDRGRFAEAFFGQGTRLTVV.

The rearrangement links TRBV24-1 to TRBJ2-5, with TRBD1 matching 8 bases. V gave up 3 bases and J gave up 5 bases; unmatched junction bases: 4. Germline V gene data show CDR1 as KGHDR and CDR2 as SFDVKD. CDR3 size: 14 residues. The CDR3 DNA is TGTGCCACCAGTGATCCACAGGGGGGCGAGACCCAGTACTTC. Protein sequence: CATSDPQGGETQYF.

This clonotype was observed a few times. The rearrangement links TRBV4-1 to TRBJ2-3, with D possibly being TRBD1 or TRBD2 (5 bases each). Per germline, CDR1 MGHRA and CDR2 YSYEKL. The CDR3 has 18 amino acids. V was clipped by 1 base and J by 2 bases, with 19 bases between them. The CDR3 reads CASSQGPGTLDLTDTQYF. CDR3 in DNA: TGCGCCAGCAGCCAAGGACCCGGGACCCTCGACCTCACAGATACGCAGTATTTT.

The CDR3 DNA reads as TGTGCCAGCAGGCGGGGAATAGACAAGTGGAATGAGCAGTTCTTC. This gives the protein CASRRGIDKWNEQFF. This sequence joins TRBV28 and TRBJ2-1; tentative D call: TRBD2 (6 bases). V gave up 6 bases and J gave up 7 bases, with 19 bases separating them. The CDR3 totals 15 residues. Germline CDR1 reads MDHEN; CDR2 reads SYDVKM.

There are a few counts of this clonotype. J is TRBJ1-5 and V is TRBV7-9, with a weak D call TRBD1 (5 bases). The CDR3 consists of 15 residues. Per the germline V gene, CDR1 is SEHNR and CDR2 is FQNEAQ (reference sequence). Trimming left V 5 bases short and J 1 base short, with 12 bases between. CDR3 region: CASSDNRDSNQPQHF. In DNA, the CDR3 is TGTGCCAGCAGCGACAACCGGGACAGCAATCAGCCCCAGCATTTT.

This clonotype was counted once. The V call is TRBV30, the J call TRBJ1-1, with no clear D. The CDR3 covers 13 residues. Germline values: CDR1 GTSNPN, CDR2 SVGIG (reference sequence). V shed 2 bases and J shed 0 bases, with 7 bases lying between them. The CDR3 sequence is CAWSRPLNTEAFF. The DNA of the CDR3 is TGTGCCTGGAGTAGACCGTTGAACACTGAAGCTTTCTTT. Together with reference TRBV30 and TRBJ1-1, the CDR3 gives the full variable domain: SQTIHQWPATLVQPVGSPLSLECTVEGTSNPNLYWYRQAAGRGLQLLFYSVGIGQISSEVPQNLSASRPQDRQFILSSKKLLLSDSGFYLCAWSRPLNTEAFFGQGTRLTVV.

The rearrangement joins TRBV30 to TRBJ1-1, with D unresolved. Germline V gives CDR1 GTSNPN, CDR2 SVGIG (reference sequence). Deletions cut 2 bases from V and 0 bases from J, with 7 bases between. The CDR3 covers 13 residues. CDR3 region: CAWSNSLNTEAFF. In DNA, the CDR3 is TGTGCCTGGAGTAACAGCTTGAACACTGAAGCTTTCTTT. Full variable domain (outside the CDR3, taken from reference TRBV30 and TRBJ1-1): SQTIHQWPATLVQPVGSPLSLECTVEGTSNPNLYWYRQAAGRGLQLLFYSVGIGQISSEVPQNLSASRPQDRQFILSSKKLLLSDSGFYLCAWSNSLNTEAFFGQGTRLTVV.

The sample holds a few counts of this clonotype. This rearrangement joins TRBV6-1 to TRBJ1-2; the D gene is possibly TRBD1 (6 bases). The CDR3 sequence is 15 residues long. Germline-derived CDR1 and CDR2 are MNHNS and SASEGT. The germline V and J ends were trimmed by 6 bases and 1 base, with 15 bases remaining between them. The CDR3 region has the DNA TGTGCCAGCAGCGTTCTTTTGGACAGTAACTATGGCTACACCTTC. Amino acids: CASSVLLDSNYGYTF.

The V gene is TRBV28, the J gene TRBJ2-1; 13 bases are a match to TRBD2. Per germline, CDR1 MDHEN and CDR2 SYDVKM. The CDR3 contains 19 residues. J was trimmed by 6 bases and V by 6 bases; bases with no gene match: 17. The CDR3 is CASSSHRPGLAGSRNEQFF. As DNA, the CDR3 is TGTGCCAGCAGCTCCCATCGTCCGGGACTAGCGGGAAGTCGCAATGAGCAGTTCTTC.

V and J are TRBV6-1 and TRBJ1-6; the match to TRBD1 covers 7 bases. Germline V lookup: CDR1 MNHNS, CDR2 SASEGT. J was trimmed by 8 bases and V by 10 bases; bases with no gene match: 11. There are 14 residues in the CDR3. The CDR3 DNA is TGTGCCACCCAGGGGGGGGGTGAGGATTCACCCCTCCACTTT. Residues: CATQGGGEDSPLHF.

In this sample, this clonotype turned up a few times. For the CDR3, the DNA is TGTGCCAGCAGCTTAGCCCCCGGGACAGGGGGCAATCAGCCCCAGCATTTT. It codes for CASSLAPGTGGNQPQHF. This rearrangement joins TRBV7-9 to TRBJ1-5, with TRBD1 identical over 10 bases. Germline values: CDR1 SEHNR, CDR2 FQNEAQ (reference sequence). V gave up 0 bases and J gave up 2 bases; unmatched junction bases: 4. The CDR3 is 17 amino acids.

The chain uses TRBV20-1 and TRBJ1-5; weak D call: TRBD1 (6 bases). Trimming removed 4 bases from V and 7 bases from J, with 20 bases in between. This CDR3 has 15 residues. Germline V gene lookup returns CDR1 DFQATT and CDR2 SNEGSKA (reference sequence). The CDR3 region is CSATTGTRGSQPQHF. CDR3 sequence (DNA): TGCAGTGCTACGACCGGGACACGGGGTTCCCAGCCCCAGCATTTT.

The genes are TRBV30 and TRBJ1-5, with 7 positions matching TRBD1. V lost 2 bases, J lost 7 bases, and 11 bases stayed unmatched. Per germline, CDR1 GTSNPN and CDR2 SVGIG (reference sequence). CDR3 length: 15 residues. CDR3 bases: TGTGCCTGGAGTCCAGGGACAGCCTGGAAGCAGCCCCAGCATTTT. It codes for CAWSPGTAWKQPQHF.

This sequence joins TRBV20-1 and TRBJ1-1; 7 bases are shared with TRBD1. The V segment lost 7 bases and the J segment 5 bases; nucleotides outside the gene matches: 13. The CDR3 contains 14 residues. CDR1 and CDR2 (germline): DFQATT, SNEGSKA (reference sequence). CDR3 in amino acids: CSGFRRQGGTEAFF. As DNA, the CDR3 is TGCAGTGGATTCAGGAGACAGGGAGGAACTGAAGCTTTCTTT.

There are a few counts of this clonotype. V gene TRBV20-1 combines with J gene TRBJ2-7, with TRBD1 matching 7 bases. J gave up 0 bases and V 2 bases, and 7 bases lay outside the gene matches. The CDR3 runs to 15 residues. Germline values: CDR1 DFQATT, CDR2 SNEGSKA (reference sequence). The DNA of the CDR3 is TGCAGTGCTAGACCGGGACAGCCTAGCTCCTACGAGCAGTACTTC. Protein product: CSARPGQPSSYEQYF.

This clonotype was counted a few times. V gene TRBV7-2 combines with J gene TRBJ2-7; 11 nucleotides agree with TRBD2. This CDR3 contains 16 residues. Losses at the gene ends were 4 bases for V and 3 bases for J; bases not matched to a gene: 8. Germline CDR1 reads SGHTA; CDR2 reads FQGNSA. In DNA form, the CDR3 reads TGTGCCAGCAGCTCCGTCATAGCGGGGGGGCGCTACGAGCAGTACTTC. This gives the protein CASSSVIAGGRYEQYF.

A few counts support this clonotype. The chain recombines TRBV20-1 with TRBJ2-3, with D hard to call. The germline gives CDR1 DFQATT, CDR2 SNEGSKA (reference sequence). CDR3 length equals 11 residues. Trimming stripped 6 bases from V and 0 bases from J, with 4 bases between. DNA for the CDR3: TGCAGTGCCCGGAGCACAGATACGCAGTATTTT. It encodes CSARSTDTQYF.

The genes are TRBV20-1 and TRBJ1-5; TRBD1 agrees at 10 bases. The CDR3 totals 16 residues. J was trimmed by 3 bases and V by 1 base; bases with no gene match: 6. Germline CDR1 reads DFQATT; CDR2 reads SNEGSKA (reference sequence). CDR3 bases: TGCAGTGCTAGAGGGGGACAGGGGATCGACAATCAGCCCCAGCATTTT. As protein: CSARGGQGIDNQPQHF.

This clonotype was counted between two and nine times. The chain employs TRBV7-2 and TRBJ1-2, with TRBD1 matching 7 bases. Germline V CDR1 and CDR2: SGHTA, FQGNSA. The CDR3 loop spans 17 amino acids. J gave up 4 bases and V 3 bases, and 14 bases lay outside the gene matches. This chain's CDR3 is CASSFSLSDRVGYGYTF. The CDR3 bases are TGTGCCAGCAGCTTTAGCCTGTCCGACAGGGTTGGCTATGGCTACACCTTC.

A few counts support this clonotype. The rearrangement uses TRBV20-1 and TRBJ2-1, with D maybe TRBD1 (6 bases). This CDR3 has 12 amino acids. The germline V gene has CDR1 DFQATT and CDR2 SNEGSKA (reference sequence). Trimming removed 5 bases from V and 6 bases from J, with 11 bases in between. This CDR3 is CSALEQGNEQFF. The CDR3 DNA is TGCAGTGCTCTAGAACAGGGCAATGAGCAGTTCTTC.

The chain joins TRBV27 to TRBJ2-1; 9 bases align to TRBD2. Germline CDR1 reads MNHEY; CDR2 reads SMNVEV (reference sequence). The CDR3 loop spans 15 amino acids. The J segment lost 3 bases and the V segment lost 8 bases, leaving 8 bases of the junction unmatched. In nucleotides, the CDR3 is TGTGCCAGCCGACTTGGAGCGGGGGGCTACAATGAGCAGTTCTTC. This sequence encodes CASRLGAGGYNEQFF.

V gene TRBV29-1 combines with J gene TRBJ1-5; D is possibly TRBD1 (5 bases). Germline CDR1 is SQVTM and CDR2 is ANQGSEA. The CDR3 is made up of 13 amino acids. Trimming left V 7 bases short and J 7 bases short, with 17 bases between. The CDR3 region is CSADGGSGQPQHF. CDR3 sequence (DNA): TGCAGCGCTGACGGGGGGTCGGGGCAGCCCCAGCATTTT.

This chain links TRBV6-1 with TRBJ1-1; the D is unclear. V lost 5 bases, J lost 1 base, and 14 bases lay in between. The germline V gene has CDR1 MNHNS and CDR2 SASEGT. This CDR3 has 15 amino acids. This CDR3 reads CASSPIVGRNTEAFF. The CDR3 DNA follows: TGTGCCAGCAGTCCAATAGTGGGGAGGAACACTGAAGCTTTCTTT.

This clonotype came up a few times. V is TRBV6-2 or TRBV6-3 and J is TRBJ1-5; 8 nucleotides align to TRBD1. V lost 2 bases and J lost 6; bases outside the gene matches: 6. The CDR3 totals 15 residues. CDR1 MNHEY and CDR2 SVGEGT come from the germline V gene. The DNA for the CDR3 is TGTGCCAGCAGTTACGGGGGACAGGCCGGTCAGCCCCAGCATTTT. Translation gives CASSYGGQAGQPQHF.

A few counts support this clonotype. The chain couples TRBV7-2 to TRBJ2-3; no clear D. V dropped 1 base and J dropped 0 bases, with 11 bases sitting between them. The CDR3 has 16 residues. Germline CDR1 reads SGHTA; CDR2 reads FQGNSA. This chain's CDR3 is CASSLEASRSTDTQYF. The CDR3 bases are TGTGCCAGCAGCTTAGAGGCCTCGCGGAGCACAGATACGCAGTATTTT.

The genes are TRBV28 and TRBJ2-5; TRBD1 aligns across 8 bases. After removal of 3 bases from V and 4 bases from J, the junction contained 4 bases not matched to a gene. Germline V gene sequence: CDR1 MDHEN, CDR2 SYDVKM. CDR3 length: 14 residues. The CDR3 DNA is TGTGCCAGCAGTTTGGACAGGGTCAGAGAGACCCAGTACTTC. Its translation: CASSLDRVRETQYF.

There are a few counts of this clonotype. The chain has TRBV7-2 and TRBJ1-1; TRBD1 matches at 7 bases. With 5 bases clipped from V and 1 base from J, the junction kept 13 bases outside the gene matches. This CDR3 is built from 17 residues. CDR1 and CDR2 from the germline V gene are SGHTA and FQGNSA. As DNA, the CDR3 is TGTGCCAGCAGCCCTTACCCGGCGGGGACAGCGAACACTGAAGCTTTCTTT. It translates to CASSPYPAGTANTEAFF.